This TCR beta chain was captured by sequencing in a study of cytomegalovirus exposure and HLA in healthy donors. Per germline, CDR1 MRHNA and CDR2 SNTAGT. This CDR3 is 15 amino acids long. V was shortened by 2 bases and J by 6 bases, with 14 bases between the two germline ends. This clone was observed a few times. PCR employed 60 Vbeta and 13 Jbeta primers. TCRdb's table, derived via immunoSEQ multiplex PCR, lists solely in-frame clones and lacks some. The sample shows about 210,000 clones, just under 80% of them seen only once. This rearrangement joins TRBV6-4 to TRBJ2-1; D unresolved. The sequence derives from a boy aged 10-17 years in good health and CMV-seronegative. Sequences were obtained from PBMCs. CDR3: CASSDGRGGGNEQFF. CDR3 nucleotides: TGTGCCAGCAGTGACGGCCGTGGCGGCGGCAATGAGCAGTTCTTC.